A selection of T cell receptor beta chains follows, all from one sample in a study of blood T cell repertoires in COVID-19. Generated by immunoSEQ multiplex PCR, the TCRdb table keeps only in-frame clones and is missing some. The table includes about 140,000 clones, more than 60% detected once. Sequencing input: peripheral blood. These receptors were obtained from an elderly man with acute or convalescent COVID-19. Each CDR3 is given with its conserved first and last residue. The D gene is left open where the match is weak. Clone size, where shown, is once, few, many, or a class for clones that have expanded.

j_call	d_call	v_call	clone_size	cdr3_aa	cdr3_nt
TRBJ2-7	-	TRBV2	-	CASSALGGSSYEQYF	TGTGCCAGCAGCGCCCTGGGGGGAAGCTCCTACGAGCAGTACTTC
TRBJ1-5	-	TRBV19	-	CASSIRNRGYQPQHF	TGTGCCAGTAGTATAAGGAACCGAGGTTATCAGCCCCAGCATTTT
TRBJ2-5	-	TRBV24-1	-	CATSDPGYEETQYF	TGTGCCACCAGTGACCCAGGGTACGAAGAGACCCAGTACTTC
TRBJ2-1	-	TRBV24-1	-	CATSEGRLMVNEQFF	TGTGCCACCAGTGAGGGCAGATTAATGGTCAATGAGCAGTTCTTC
TRBJ2-5	TRBD1	TRBV24-1	-	CATGQGAKETQYF	TGTGCCACCGGACAGGGGGCGAAAGAGACCCAGTACTTC
TRBJ1-1	TRBD1	TRBV6-5	few	CASSTLDRVPPEAFF	TGTGCCAGCAGTACCCTGGACAGGGTCCCCCCTGAAGCTTTCTTT
TRBJ2-7	TRBD2	TRBV11-2	few	CASSSPRGRDAGEQYF	TGTGCCAGCAGCTCCCCTCGGGGGAGGGACGCGGGCGAGCAGTACTTC
TRBJ2-5	-	TRBV18	-	CASSLTGPRRGDQYF	TGTGCCAGCTCGTTAACAGGGCCTCGGCGAGGAGACCAGTACTTC
TRBJ1-2	-	TRBV3-1/TRBV3-2	-	CASSQVVGSGGYTF	TGTGCCAGCAGCCAAGTGGTCGGGAGCGGGGGCTACACCTTC
TRBJ1-3	-	TRBV10-3	-	CAIRPGGSSGNTIYF	TGTGCCATCAGACCCGGTGGGAGCTCTGGAAACACCATATATTTT